This TCR beta chain is from a study of graft-versus-host responses after intestinal transplantation. The overall study: Recipients received multivisceral, liver-intestinal, or isolated intestinal transplants. Recipients across the board were started on anti-thymocyte globulin induction, then kept on tacrolimus and steroids for around 3 years.

Data came from immunoSEQ multiplex PCR; TCRdb stores just in-frame clones and leaves some out. The table shows more than 90,000 clones, with around nine tenths occurring only once. Worth noting for this clone: The antigen is not known.

Findings of the study overall: Graft-versus-host to host-versus-graft clonal ratios in allografts were high in patients with graft-donor T cell macrochimerism.

This CDR3 comprises 16 residues. V was trimmed by 1 base and J by 2 bases, leaving 11 bases between them. Germline assignment: CDR1 SNHLY and CDR2 FYNNEI. The origin of this receptor is a human donor who was the organ donor for an intestinal transplant. V usage is TRBV2 and J usage is TRBJ2-2; D may correspond to TRBD1 or TRBD2 (5 bases each). The sample here was unstimulated CD4+ T cells sorted from spleen or lymph node cells, taken before transplant. The CDR3 DNA is TGTGCCAGCAGTGAAGTGGGGGTGGGCAACACCGGGGAGCTGTTTTTT. Translation: CASSEVGVGNTGELFF.